The following is a T cell receptor (beta chain) sequence with its context. Antigen: not known. With 60 Vbeta and 13 Jbeta primers, the PCR was carried out. Clones were sequenced by immunoSEQ multiplex PCR, and TCRdb holds only the in-frame ones, with some missing. The data contain 150,000 to 200,000 clones, approximately 79% of them singletons. The sample belongs to a study of cytomegalovirus exposure and HLA in healthy donors. Study in general: Counted in an early data release were about 80 million unique TCRs from HLA-typed donors. Study-level points and caveats: Upon later analysis, TCR association rates were observed to vary by HLA locus, being highest for DRB1 and lowest for HLA-C.

The V end lost 8 bases, the J end lost 2 bases, and 14 bases lay between the germline ends. CDR1 and CDR2 (germline): MNHEY, SVGAGI. This CDR3 spans 14 amino acids. The sequencing sample was made of PBMCs. The origin of this receptor is a girl aged 5-17 years in good health and CMV-seropositive. The chain joins TRBV6-5 to TRBJ2-3; D might be TRBD1 (5 bases). The CDR3 region is CASGRTTLTDTQYF. The CDR3 DNA sequence: TGTGCCAGCGGAAGGACAACTCTCACAGATACGCAGTATTTT.